This paragraph covers one T cell receptor (beta chain) sequence. This sample is drawn from a study of blood T cell repertoires in COVID-19. Study at large: The study drew acute and convalescent COVID-19 samples from the United States, Italy and Spain. From T cells, B-cell-depleted T cells, or PBMCs came the material, which was cDNA or gDNA.

Source study methods: It was from reference gene primer amplification that nucleated cell counts were estimated. Data came from immunoSEQ multiplex PCR; TCRdb stores just in-frame clones and leaves some out. The V and J calls and the clone size are those of that table, but D and trimming were determined from the DNA. This sample yields some 140,000 clones, of which about 70% are seen a single time; 13% belongs to the top ten. Per germline, CDR1 MDHEN and CDR2 SYDVKM. The V end lost 5 bases, the J end lost 4 bases, and 8 bases lay between the germline ends. This CDR3 comprises 12 residues. The sample taken for sequencing was peripheral blood. The chain is built from TRBV28 and TRBJ1-1; D unclear. This clonotype was obtained from a man older than 75 with acute or convalescent COVID-19. CDR3: CASSLFLTEAFF. CDR3 nucleotide sequence: TGTGCCAGCAGTCTTTTCCTCACTGAAGCTTTCTTT.